These 30 T cell receptor beta chains originate from one sample sequenced in a study of regulatory T cells in long-lasting Graves disease. Time point here: persistent/refractory GD, antithyroid drugs over 5 years with positive TRAb. The TCR library was prepared using RNA isolated from PBMCs. Relying on iRepertoire HTBI primers and Arm-PCR of CDR3 regions, the team built TCR beta libraries. Each CDR3 protein gets one entry after TCRdb re-called the multiplex PCR reads with MiXCR. Among hundreds of thousands of distinct CDR3 sequences listed, less than 25% were seen once. Material: peripheral blood mononuclear cells (PBMCs), obtained when the disease was refractory, from a patient treated with antithyroid drugs. These receptors were obtained from a female donor with Graves disease.

The rearrangement uses TRBV30 and TRBJ2-7, with D unclear. Looked up from germline, CDR1 is GTSNPN and CDR2 is SVGIG (reference sequence). The CDR3 runs to 20 residues. V lost 3 bases to trimming and J lost 6 bases, with 36 bases between them. The CDR3 region is CAWRPPRSLSRLAWSAEQYF. Written as DNA, the CDR3 is TGTGCCTGGAGACCGCCGAGGAGTCTCTCGCGGCTGGCTTGGAGTGCCGAGCAGTACTTC.

This clonotype was observed many times. CDR3 protein: CASSLLGVPGGRGYTF. The CDR3 DNA reads as TGTGCCAGCAGCTTATTAGGGGTTCCAGGTGGACGGGGCTACACCTTC. The rearrangement uses TRBV7-2 and TRBJ1-2; a possible D gene is TRBD1 (5 bases). Trimming took off 2 bases at V and 8 bases at J, with 21 bases between the two ends. Germline CDR1 and CDR2: SGHTA and FQGNSA. This CDR3 contains 16 residues.

This clonotype was detected a few times. The chain is built from TRBV24-1 and TRBJ2-7; 9 nucleotides align to TRBD1. The CDR3 totals 15 residues. Germline V gene sequence: CDR1 KGHDR, CDR2 SFDVKD. Unmatched junction bases numbered 5, after V lost 3 bases and J lost 3 bases. This chain's CDR3 is CATSDTDRGIYEQYF. The CDR3 bases are TGTGCCACCAGTGATACGGACAGGGGAATCTACGAGCAGTACTTC.

The J gene is TRBJ2-3, the V gene TRBV2; weak D call: TRBD2 (6 bases). Per germline, CDR1 SNHLY and CDR2 FYNNEI. Between the trimmed V and J ends, which lost 4 bases and 3 bases, there was a span of 17 bases. The length of the CDR3 is 16 residues. The CDR3, as DNA: TGTGCCAGCAGTGGAGCTGGGAGGACCTCGACAGATACGCAGTATTTT. Translated: CASSGAGRTSTDTQYF. The variable domain in full, completed from reference TRBV2 and TRBJ2-3, reads EPEVTQTPSHQVTQMGQEVILRCVPISNHLYFYWYRQILGQKVEFLVSFYNNEISEKSEIFDDQFSVERPDGSNFTLKIRSTKLEDSAMYFCASSGAGRTSTDTQYFGPGTRLTVL.

This clonotype was counted between two and nine times. The chain is built from TRBV20-1 and TRBJ2-7; tentative D call: TRBD2 (6 bases). Germline CDR1 DFQATT, CDR2 SNEGSKA (reference sequence). The V and J ends lost 0 bases and 4 bases respectively, with 16 bases between them. This CDR3 is built from 15 residues. CDR3 in amino acids: CSARDLGGRVYEQYF. The CDR3 coding sequence is TGCAGTGCTAGAGACCTGGGAGGTAGGGTGTACGAGCAGTACTTC.

This clonotype was recorded a few times. The V call is TRBV12-3 or TRBV12-4, the J call TRBJ2-3; the match to TRBD1 covers 9 bases. V was clipped by 6 bases and J by 2 bases; unmatched bases: 3. The CDR3 covers 14 residues. CDR3 coding DNA: TGTGCCAGCAGGACAGGGGGAAACACAGATACGCAGTATTTT. This gives the protein CASRTGGNTDTQYF.

This chain joins TRBV28 and TRBJ1-4; 8 bases are a match to TRBD1. Germline assignment: CDR1 MDHEN and CDR2 SYDVKM. This CDR3 has 15 amino acids. The junction had 8 bases not matched to a gene; V was cut back by 3 bases and J by 8 bases. The CDR3 sequence: CASSFLQGVEEKLFF. Written as DNA, the CDR3 is TGTGCCAGCAGTTTTTTACAGGGGGTTGAGGAAAAACTGTTTTTT.

The chain links TRBV20-1 to TRBJ2-1; D is perhaps TRBD1 (5 bases). This CDR3 region has 14 residues. Trimming left V 7 bases short and J 12 bases short, with 25 bases between. Germline values: CDR1 DFQATT, CDR2 SNEGSKA (reference sequence). The CDR3 is CSVPSDSEVWGQFF. Here the CDR3 DNA reads TGCAGTGTCCCTAGTGACAGCGAAGTTTGGGGGCAGTTCTTC.

This clonotype occurred many times. The chain joins TRBV14 to TRBJ2-5, with no clear D. CDR1 is SGHDN, CDR2 FVKESK, per germline. V lost 1 base and J lost 5, with 11 bases in between. This CDR3 is built from 14 residues. The CDR3 reads CASSQGARSETQYF. CDR3 nucleotides: TGTGCCAGCAGCCAAGGGGCTAGGAGCGAGACCCAGTACTTC. Based on the CDR3 plus reference TRBV14 and TRBJ2-5, the full variable domain is EAGVTQFPSHSVIEKGQTVTLRCDPISGHDNLYWYRRVMGKEIKFLLHFVKESKQDESGMPNNRFLAERTGGTYSTLKVQPAELEDSGVYFCASSQGARSETQYFGPGTRLLVL.

This clonotype has at least ten counts. The chain is built from TRBV2 and TRBJ2-2, with TRBD2 identical over 14 bases. The CDR3 runs to 15 residues. Per germline, CDR1 SNHLY and CDR2 FYNNEI. J gave up 6 bases and V 7 bases, and 4 bases lay outside the gene matches. The CDR3, as DNA: TGTGCCAGCACCCGACTAGCGGGAGGGCCCGGGGAGCTGTTTTTT. Translated, it gives CASTRLAGGPGELFF.

The table lists this clonotype with many counts. V usage is TRBV27 and J usage is TRBJ2-5; D is uncertain. Deletions cut 5 bases from V and 4 bases from J, with 8 bases between. Germline lookup yields CDR1 MNHEY and CDR2 SMNVEV (reference sequence). The CDR3 covers 12 residues. The CDR3 bases are TGTGCCAGCAGTCCCCCCCCAGAGACCCAGTACTTC. Translation: CASSPPPETQYF.

This clonotype is a singleton in its sample. One base away lies a much larger clone, so this may be a sequencing read error. This chain links TRBV24-1 with TRBJ2-7; weak D call: TRBD2 (6 bases). The germline CDR1 and CDR2 sequences are KGHDR and SFDVKD. There are 14 residues in the CDR3. For the CDR3, the DNA is TGTGCCAGCAGTTTAGCTAGGGCAGCGGGCGAGCAGTACTTC. Protein sequence: CASSLARAAGEQYF.

This clonotype has ten or more counts. The V and J genes are TRBV2 and TRBJ2-7, with a weak D call TRBD2 (6 bases). Germline V lookup: CDR1 SNHLY, CDR2 FYNNEI. This CDR3 is built from 15 residues. V lost 7 bases and J lost 2, with 18 bases in between. For the CDR3, the DNA is TGTGCCAGCACCCTTACGAGACTAGGGGCCTACGAGCAGTACTTC. As protein: CASTLTRLGAYEQYF.

The chain recombines TRBV6-1 with TRBJ1-2, with D possibly TRBD1 on 5 matching bases. The CDR3 covers 15 residues. Germline V CDR1 and CDR2: MNHNS, SASEGT. V shed 6 bases and J shed 8 bases, with 22 bases lying between them. The CDR3 DNA is TGTGCCAGCAGCCCCGCCGGGGGGGGGGATGAGGGCTACACCTTC. Residues: CASSPAGGGDEGYTF.

The rearrangement uses TRBV20-1 and TRBJ2-7, with 9 bases that match TRBD2. The germline V gene encodes CDR1 DFQATT and CDR2 SNEGSKA (reference sequence). V lost 2 bases, J lost 6 bases, and 11 bases stayed unmatched. The CDR3 has 15 residues. The CDR3 loop reads CSARLAGNEWGEQYF. The CDR3 coding sequence is TGCAGTGCTAGACTAGCGGGAAACGAGTGGGGCGAGCAGTACTTC.

This chain links TRBV7-9 with TRBJ2-1; 7 bases are shared with TRBD2. The V and J ends lost 2 bases and 2 bases, in that order; junction bases with no gene match: 3. Germline CDR1 and CDR2: SEHNR and FQNEAQ (reference sequence). The CDR3 is made up of 15 amino acids. CDR3 nucleotide sequence: TGTGCCAGCAGCTTAATTCTAGCGGCCTACAATGAGCAGTTCTTC. Translated: CASSLILAAYNEQFF.

At least ten counts were recorded for this clonotype. This sequence joins TRBV2 and TRBJ2-7; D is possibly TRBD2 (6 bases). V was shortened by 3 bases and J by 6 bases, with 15 bases between the two germline ends. The CDR3 totals 14 residues. Germline V CDR1 and CDR2: SNHLY, FYNNEI. CDR3 DNA: TGTGCCAGCAGTGATGGGTACCTGGGGGGCGAGCAGTACTTC. Protein: CASSDGYLGGEQYF.

This clonotype came up a few times. V is TRBV28 and J is TRBJ2-3, with D hard to call. This CDR3 has 16 residues. The V end lost 8 bases, the J end lost 0 bases, and 18 bases lay between the germline ends. CDR1 and CDR2 (germline): MDHEN, SYDVKM. As DNA, the CDR3 is TGTGCCAGCTCACCCTCGGGCGGCGGTAGCACAGATACGCAGTATTTT. It is translated as CASSPSGGGSTDTQYF.

The chain recombines TRBV7-3 with TRBJ1-2; no clear D gene. Germline V CDR1 and CDR2: SGHTA, FQGTGA. The CDR3 consists of 16 residues. Trimming took off 10 bases at V and 0 bases at J, with 21 bases between the two ends. The chain's CDR3 is CATAGLNTDSNYGYTF. In DNA, the CDR3 is TGTGCCACAGCGGGCCTAAACACGGACTCTAACTATGGCTACACCTTC.

This clonotype was recorded a few times. The V call is TRBV11-2, the J call TRBJ2-5; 7 bases match TRBD2. CDR3 length: 16 residues. Unmatched junction bases numbered 13, after V lost 5 bases and J lost 4 bases. From germline, CDR1 is SGHAT and CDR2 FQNNGV. DNA for the CDR3: TGTGCCAGCAGCCAACTGGGACTACGGGTTGGAGAGACCCAGTACTTC. As protein: CASSQLGLRVGETQYF.

There are many counts of this clonotype. The chain couples TRBV29-1 to TRBJ2-7, with D possibly called TRBD1 or TRBD2 (5 bases each). V was pared by 4 bases and J by 7 bases, with 17 bases between. The germline gives CDR1 SQVTM, CDR2 ANQGSEA. This CDR3 region has 13 residues. CDR3 loop: CSVGGTESEEQYF. The CDR3 DNA reads as TGCAGCGTTGGGGGGACGGAGTCTGAAGAGCAGTACTTC.

At least ten counts were recorded for this clonotype. The chain uses TRBV13 and TRBJ2-5, with D perhaps TRBD1 or TRBD2 (5 bases each). The V end lost 4 bases, the J end lost 1 base, and 13 bases lay between the germline ends. Germline V gene data show CDR1 as PRHDT and CDR2 as FYEKMQ (reference sequence). CDR3 length: 15 residues. The CDR3 nucleotides read TGTGCCAGCAGCTGGGGGACGGGCGGCCAAGAGACCCAGTACTTC. Protein sequence: CASSWGTGGQETQYF.

The rearrangement uses TRBV27 and TRBJ2-7; no definite D call. CDR1 is MNHEY, CDR2 SMNVEV, per germline (reference sequence). The CDR3 runs 13 residues. Trimming took 4 bases from V and 6 from J, leaving 13 bases between them. CDR3 nucleotides: TGTGCCAGCAGTTCATCACCCCGAGGCGAGCAGTACTTC. It codes for CASSSSPRGEQYF.

This clonotype has at least ten counts. J is TRBJ1-6 and V is TRBV6-1; D possibly corresponds to TRBD1 (5 bases). The CDR3 has 14 amino acids. Germline CDR1 MNHNS, CDR2 SASEGT. The V gene lost 7 bases and the J gene lost 6 bases, with 13 bases spanning the gap. The CDR3 DNA reads TGTGCCAGCACCGAGGGGAGTGGTAATTCACCCCTCCACTTT. Residues: CASTEGSGNSPLHF.

This clonotype was seen many times. The chain links TRBV7-9 to TRBJ1-2, with a tentative D call TRBD1 (5 bases). The length of the CDR3 is 14 residues. In germline, CDR1 is SEHNR, CDR2 FQNEAQ (reference sequence). The ends were cut back, 6 bases at V and 1 base at J, with 12 bases in the middle. CDR3 protein: CASSFGGSNYGYTF. DNA for the CDR3: TGTGCCAGCAGTTTTGGGGGGAGTAACTATGGCTACACCTTC.

This clonotype has a handful of counts. This chain links TRBV4-1 with TRBJ1-1, with 7 bases aligning to TRBD1. V lost 1 base, J lost 5 bases, and 10 bases stayed unmatched. CDR1 is MGHRA, CDR2 YSYEKL, per germline. This CDR3 comprises 16 residues. This chain's CDR3 is CASSQVSDRAPTEAFF. Written as DNA, the CDR3 is TGCGCCAGCAGCCAAGTTTCCGACAGGGCCCCTACTGAAGCTTTCTTT.

Worth noting for this clonotype: Just one base apart from a much larger clone, this may be a read error. The gene calls are TRBV16 and TRBJ1-5; weak D call: TRBD1 (5 bases). The germline gives CDR1 KGHSY, CDR2 FQNENV. V was clipped by 0 bases and J by 6 bases, with 15 bases between them. This CDR3 is built from 16 residues. The CDR3 bases are TGTGCCAGCAGCCAATCATCACCAGGGCCCAGTCAGCCCCAGCATTTT. Protein sequence: CASSQSSPGPSQPQHF.

This clonotype showed up just a few times. The chain is built from TRBV6-1 and TRBJ1-1; 7 nucleotides line up with TRBD1. The trim removed 8 bases at V and 2 bases at J, leaving 11 bases unmatched. Germline V gene lookup returns CDR1 MNHNS and CDR2 SASEGT. The CDR3 sequence is 15 residues long. The CDR3 DNA is TGTGCCAGCGGACCCCAGGGGGTCCTCAACACTGAAGCTTTCTTT. Its translation is CASGPQGVLNTEAFF.

This clonotype came up many times. This chain links TRBV27 with TRBJ1-2; possible D gene TRBD1, 6 bases. Germline-derived CDR1 and CDR2 are MNHEY and SMNVEV (reference sequence). Between the trimmed V and J ends, which lost 6 bases and 5 bases, there was a span of 16 bases. The CDR3 is made up of 14 amino acids. The CDR3 DNA is TGTGCCAGCAGGGGCACGCGGACAGATTATGGCTACACCTTC. This codes for CASRGTRTDYGYTF.

This clonotype has a handful of counts. The chain joins TRBV3-1 to TRBJ2-2, with TRBD1 matching over 10 bases. The germline CDR1 and CDR2 sequences are LGHDT and YNNKEL (reference sequence). V lost 1 base, J lost 5 bases, and 16 bases stayed unmatched. The CDR3 extends over 20 amino acids. Here the CDR3 DNA reads TGTGCCAGCAGCCAAGTACGGCTGGGACAGGGGACCAGCGGGACCGGGGAGCTGTTTTTT. Translating it yields CASSQVRLGQGTSGTGELFF. Variable domain in full (rest from reference TRBV3-1 and TRBJ2-2): DTAVSQTPKYLVTQMGNDKSIKCEQNLGHDTMYWYKQDSKKFLKIMFSYNNKELIINETVPNRFSPKSPDKAHLNLHINSLELGDSAVYFCASSQVRLGQGTSGTGELFFGEGSRLTVL.